What follows are 14 T cell receptor beta chains derived from one specimen sequenced in a study of shared clonotypes between healthy human individuals. Only in-frame clones appear in the TCRdb table, and some are missing; sequencing was by immunoSEQ multiplex PCR. The data hold roughly 1,000,000 clones, with roughly 74% observed a single time. The sequenced sample was memory CD4+ T cells from PBMCs. Subset: CD45RA-negative fraction. Every receptor here comes from a man between 18 and 29 years old in good health. Some clones in this sample may be carry-over from other donors' samples.

This sequence joins TRBV30 and TRBJ1-1; TRBD1 aligns across 11 bases. The length of the CDR3 is 13 residues. Germline CDR1 is GTSNPN and CDR2 is SVGIG (reference sequence). Trimming took 6 bases from V and 5 from J; bases not matched to a gene: 5. For the CDR3, the DNA is TGTGCCTGCAGGACAGGGGGCAATACTGAAGCTTTCTTT. Amino acids: CACRTGGNTEAFF.

There are many counts of this clone. The V gene is TRBV9, the J gene TRBJ1-1; 7 nucleotides line up with TRBD1. J gave up 7 bases and V 3 bases, and 6 bases lay outside the gene matches. The CDR3 is made up of 13 amino acids. Germline V gene data show CDR1 as SGDLS and CDR2 as YYNGEE. The CDR3, as DNA: TGTGCCAGCAGCGGGGGACAGATCAGTGAAGCTTTCTTT. Its translation: CASSGGQISEAFF.

This clone was seen once. The chain carries TRBV30 and TRBJ1-4, with D maybe TRBD1 (6 bases). The CDR3 has 15 residues. The germline V gene encodes CDR1 GTSNPN and CDR2 SVGIG (reference sequence). Between the trimmed V and J ends, which lost 3 bases and 4 bases, there was a span of 15 bases. CDR3 in amino acids: CAWRESGDFNEKLFF. CDR3 bases: TGTGCCTGGAGAGAGTCAGGGGATTTTAATGAAAAACTGTTTTTT.

This chain joins TRBV28 and TRBJ1-5; TRBD1 is a possible D gene (5 bases). This CDR3 is built from 19 residues. The ends were cut back, 2 bases at V and 7 bases at J, with 27 bases in the middle. Germline V lookup: CDR1 MDHEN, CDR2 SYDVKM. CDR3 bases: TGTGCCAGCAGTTTAGTCGGGGCAGGGTTTGGTCCCAATGGGCAGCCCCAGCATTTT. Translated, it gives CASSLVGAGFGPNGQPQHF.

The gene calls are TRBV6-6 and TRBJ2-1; tentatively, D is TRBD2 (5 bases). CDR1 and CDR2 (germline): MNHNY, SVGAGI (reference sequence). V was cut by 2 bases and J by 1 base, with 12 bases left in between. The CDR3 spans 16 residues. DNA of the CDR3: TGTGCCAGCAGTTACGAGGTCGGGGTTTCCTACAATGAGCAGTTCTTC. This translates into CASSYEVGVSYNEQFF.

Written as DNA, the CDR3 is TGTGCCAGCAGTATCGACCTCAGCACAGATACGCAGTATTTT. Protein: CASSIDLSTDTQYF. The chain carries TRBV7-2 and TRBJ2-3, with D hard to call. Per germline, CDR1 SGHTA and CDR2 FQGNSA. The CDR3 is 14 amino acids. V was cut by 6 bases and J by 0 bases, with 10 bases left in between.

CDR3 amino acids: CASSYGTGGRQPQHF. The DNA of the CDR3 is TGTGCCAGCAGTTACGGGACAGGGGGCAGACAGCCCCAGCATTTT. The V gene is TRBV6-5, the J gene TRBJ1-5; TRBD1 matches 12 bases. Trimming took 2 bases from V and 7 from J; bases not matched to a gene: 3. The CDR3 is made up of 15 amino acids. Per the germline V gene, CDR1 is MNHEY and CDR2 is SVGAGI.

The CDR3 bases are TGTGCCAGCAGTTCACAGGCGATTCAGCCCCAGCATTTT. Amino acids: CASSSQAIQPQHF. The V and J genes are TRBV27 and TRBJ1-5; D may be TRBD1 (5 bases). CDR1 is MNHEY and CDR2 is SMNVEV in the germline V gene (reference sequence). The CDR3 runs to 13 residues. Deletions cut 4 bases from V and 6 bases from J, with 10 bases between.

The sample holds many counts of this clone. The CDR3 DNA sequence: TGCAGCGTTGAGGGCGGGGGGAAGAGCACTGAAGCTTTCTTT. Translated: CSVEGGGKSTEAFF. The chain has TRBV29-1 and TRBJ1-1, with a weak D call TRBD1 (5 bases). Germline CDR1 reads SQVTM; CDR2 reads ANQGSEA. The CDR3 runs 14 residues. V was cut by 3 bases and J by 4 bases, with 15 bases left in between.

Turning to this clone: A read error may produce the germline difference seen at one junction end. The chain employs TRBV6-5 and TRBJ1-2; 9 bases line up with TRBD1. This CDR3 spans 13 amino acids. Germline CDR1 is MNHEY and CDR2 is SVGAGI. The CDR3: CASSYPGTGSYFF. The CDR3 region has the DNA TGTGCCAGCAGTTATCCCGGGACAGGGAGCTATTTTTTC.

Only a few counts were recorded for this clone. This chain links TRBV5-6 with TRBJ1-1, with D uncertain. Germline V gene sequence: CDR1 SGHDT, CDR2 YYEEEE. This CDR3 comprises 13 residues. V was shortened by 2 bases and J by 5 bases, with 10 bases between the two germline ends. The CDR3 DNA follows: TGTGCCAGCAGCTTTTGGGGAGCGACTGAAGCTTTCTTT. Its translation is CASSFWGATEAFF.

V usage is TRBV29-1 and J usage is TRBJ2-2; D not certain. The CDR3 has 14 residues. V gave up 6 bases and J gave up 0 bases, with 11 bases separating them. The germline gives CDR1 SQVTM, CDR2 ANQGSEA. In DNA, the CDR3 is TGCAGCGTGCCGGATTGGACGAACACCGGGGAGCTGTTTTTT. It codes for CSVPDWTNTGELFF.

This rearrangement joins TRBV4-2 to TRBJ2-7; D is uncertain. V lost 0 bases and J lost 6, with 12 bases in between. The CDR3 loop spans 14 amino acids. Germline V gene lookup returns CDR1 LGHNA and CDR2 YNFKEQ. The CDR3 DNA reads TGTGCCAGCAGCCAAGATGCTTCGTTCCTCGAGCAGTACTTC. This gives the protein CASSQDASFLEQYF.

This clone has just one count. This sequence joins TRBV11-2 and TRBJ2-7, with D unclear. Germline V gives CDR1 SGHAT, CDR2 FQNNGV. V was clipped by 2 bases and J by 1 base, with 6 bases between them. CDR3 length equals 13 residues. CDR3: CASSLSLSYEQYF. CDR3 nucleotides: TGTGCCAGCAGCTTATCTTTATCCTACGAGCAGTACTTC.